Detailed here is one TCR beta chain. Its antigen is not known. This sample was taken from a study of shared clonotypes between healthy human individuals. Study-wide findings and caveats: A handful of donors shared 4.5% to 6.5% of their naive CD4 clonotypes.

Generated by immunoSEQ multiplex PCR, the TCRdb table keeps only in-frame clones and is missing some. Of millions of clones listed, about 95% are singletons. Naive-designated CD8 cells lacked CD45RO, were positively enriched for CCR7, and omitted terminally differentiated effector memory CD45RA+ cells. Nashville, Tennessee was home to all donors, each a Caucasian adult. This TCR was sampled from a man younger than 30 in good health. Sequencing input: naive CD8+ T cells sorted from blood.

The CDR3 sequence is CASSTDHGAGNTIYF. CDR3 in DNA: TGTGCCAGTAGTACCGACCACGGGGCTGGAAACACCATATATTTT. The chain couples TRBV19 to TRBJ1-3, with unresolved D. This CDR3 spans 15 amino acids. V was trimmed by 4 bases and J by 2 bases, leaving 12 bases between them. The germline gives CDR1 LNHDA, CDR2 SQIVND (reference sequence).